The 10 T cell receptor beta chains below come from one sample, sequenced in a study of blood T cell repertoires in COVID-19. Method: immunoSEQ multiplex PCR; TCRdb's copy keeps in-frame clones and lacks some. Of 400,000 or so clones in the sample, around 90% were seen once. Sequencing was done on a sample of peripheral blood. The origin of the receptors is a man younger than 35 with COVID-19, enrolled during active disease.

The chain carries TRBV4-1 and TRBJ2-2; no firm D call. The length of the CDR3 is 15 residues. V was cut by 4 bases and J by 3 bases, with 12 bases left in between. CDR1 and CDR2 from the germline V gene are MGHRA and YSYEKL. The CDR3 DNA reads as TGCGCCAGCAGCCTTGCCCCGCAGTACACCGGGGAGCTGTTTTTT. Protein: CASSLAPQYTGELFF.

On this clone itself: The identical CDR3 is also encoded by other nucleotide sequences in the sample. This chain connects TRBV6-5 to TRBJ1-2; a weak D match, TRBD1 (5 bases). From germline, CDR1 is MNHEY and CDR2 SVGAGI. Trimming stripped 6 bases from V and 4 bases from J, with 12 bases between. This CDR3 is built from 13 residues. DNA for the CDR3: TGTGCCAGCAGCCGGGACTCGCTCTATGGCTACACCTTC. Residues: CASSRDSLYGYTF.

This rearrangement joins TRBV3-1 (or the pseudogene TRBV3-2) to TRBJ2-1, with D possibly matching TRBD2 (5 bases). The CDR3 has 13 amino acids. Trimming left V 4 bases short and J 8 bases short, with 12 bases between. Per the germline V gene, CDR1 is LGHDT and CDR2 is YNNKEL (reference sequence). CDR3 in amino acids: CASSLLGMDEQFF. The DNA of the CDR3 is TGTGCCAGCAGCCTGCTCGGGATGGATGAGCAGTTCTTC.

This rearrangement joins TRBV30 to TRBJ2-7; TRBD1 matches 7 bases. This CDR3 region has 14 residues. From germline, CDR1 is GTSNPN and CDR2 SVGIG (reference sequence). The trim removed 0 bases at V and 6 bases at J, leaving 8 bases unmatched. CDR3 region: CAWSVLSRGREQYF. CDR3 bases: TGTGCCTGGAGTGTACTTAGTAGGGGGCGCGAGCAGTACTTC.

CDR3 residues: CASSPPGDGNTIYF. The DNA of the CDR3 is TGTGCCAGCAGTCCGCCGGGGGATGGAAACACCATATATTTT. The chain has TRBV6-6 and TRBJ1-3, with D perhaps matching TRBD1 (5 bases). Per the germline V gene, CDR1 is MNHNY and CDR2 is SVGAGI (reference sequence). V gave up 5 bases and J gave up 3 bases, with 11 bases separating them. The CDR3 length is 14 residues.

The chain couples TRBV25-1 to TRBJ1-4; 7 bases match TRBD1. Germline CDR1 MGHDK, CDR2 SYGVNS. The ends lost 0 bases at V and 3 bases at J; junction bases unmatched: 4. The CDR3 is 16 amino acids. As DNA, the CDR3 is TGTGCCAGCAGTGAATATAAGGGACAGCCTAATGAAAAACTGTTTTTT. It translates to CASSEYKGQPNEKLFF.

This rearrangement joins TRBV4-1 to TRBJ2-7; no definite D call. The CDR3 spans 14 residues. V shed 4 bases and J shed 1 base, with 11 bases lying between them. Per germline, CDR1 MGHRA and CDR2 YSYEKL. The CDR3: CASSRPDFSYEQYF. DNA of the CDR3: TGCGCCAGCAGCCGGCCTGACTTTTCCTACGAGCAGTACTTC.

The CDR3 DNA reads TGTGCCAGCAGCCCGACCGGACTAGCGGGAACTTATCCTGAGCAGTTCTTC. Its translation is CASSPTGLAGTYPEQFF. This chain connects TRBV7-8 to TRBJ2-1; 12 bases map to TRBD2. This CDR3 spans 17 amino acids. The germline CDR1 and CDR2 sequences are SGHVS and FQNEAQ. Unmatched junction bases numbered 14, after V lost 5 bases and J lost 9 bases.

The J gene is TRBJ2-7, the V gene TRBV18; D is ambiguous. Trimming took off 5 bases at V and 6 bases at J, with 14 bases between the two ends. There are 13 residues in the CDR3. Germline V gives CDR1 KGHSH, CDR2 LQKENI. The chain's CDR3 is CASSSGPGSEQYF. The CDR3 DNA is TGTGCCAGCTCATCGGGTCCGGGTTCCGAGCAGTACTTC.

The chain has TRBV27 and TRBJ2-5; possibly TRBD1 for D (6 bases). This CDR3 comprises 15 residues. From germline, CDR1 is MNHEY and CDR2 SMNVEV (reference sequence). V shed 2 bases and J shed 5 bases, with 15 bases lying between them. CDR3 DNA: TGTGCCAGCAGTTTAATAGGCAGGGGCTCGGAGACCCAGTACTTC. The encoded protein is CASSLIGRGSETQYF.